This T cell receptor beta chain stems from a study of cytomegalovirus exposure and HLA in healthy donors. Overall study findings and caveats: Some V segments, including TRBV6-2 and TRBV6-3, were excluded as indistinguishable. With DRB1 most and HLA-C fewest, TCR association rates differed between HLA loci in a later analysis. The study listed 150 to 200 cytomegalovirus-associated TCR beta chains. Through in vitro validation, a few CMV-associated chains were shown to be specific for CMV antigens.

With 60 Vbeta and 13 Jbeta primers, the PCR was carried out. Some clones are missing from TCRdb's copy, which holds only in-frame ones; the method was immunoSEQ multiplex PCR. The table lists 150,000 to 200,000 clones, 60% to 80% of them singletons. Germline CDR1 reads SNHLY; CDR2 reads FYNNEI. J gave up 3 bases and V 3 bases, and 11 bases lay outside the gene matches. The CDR3 runs to 16 residues. This clone was observed a single time. Its antigen is not known. The sequence was obtained from a man in his fifties or sixties in good health and CMV-seropositive. Sequenced: PBMCs. This chain uses TRBV2 with TRBJ2-7; 7 bases map to TRBD2. CDR3 residues: CASSESRRGSIYEQYF. DNA for the CDR3: TGTGCCAGCAGTGAGTCTCGGCGGGGGAGTATCTACGAGCAGTACTTC.